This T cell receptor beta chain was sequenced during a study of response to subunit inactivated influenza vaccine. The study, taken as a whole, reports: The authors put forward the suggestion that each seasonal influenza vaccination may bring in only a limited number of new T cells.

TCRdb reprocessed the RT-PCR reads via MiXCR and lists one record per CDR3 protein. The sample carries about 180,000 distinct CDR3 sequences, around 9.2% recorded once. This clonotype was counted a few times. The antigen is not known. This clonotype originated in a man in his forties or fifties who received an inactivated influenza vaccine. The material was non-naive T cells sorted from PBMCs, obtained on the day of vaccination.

The CDR3 loop reads CASSFHLGADTQYF. As DNA, the CDR3 is TGTGCCAGCAGCTTTCACTTGGGGGCAGATACGCAGTATTTT. This chain joins TRBV7-2 and TRBJ2-3; D may match TRBD1 or TRBD2 (5 bases each). Deletions cut 3 bases from V and 4 bases from J, with 11 bases between. The CDR3 loop spans 14 amino acids. Germline V gives CDR1 SGHTA, CDR2 FQGNSA. The variable domain in full, completed from reference TRBV7-2 and TRBJ2-3, reads GAGVSQSPSNKVTEKGKDVELRCDPISGHTALYWYRQSLGQGLEFLIYFQGNSAPDKSGLPSDRFSAERTGGSVSTLTIQRTQQEDSAVYLCASSFHLGADTQYFGPGTRLTVL.